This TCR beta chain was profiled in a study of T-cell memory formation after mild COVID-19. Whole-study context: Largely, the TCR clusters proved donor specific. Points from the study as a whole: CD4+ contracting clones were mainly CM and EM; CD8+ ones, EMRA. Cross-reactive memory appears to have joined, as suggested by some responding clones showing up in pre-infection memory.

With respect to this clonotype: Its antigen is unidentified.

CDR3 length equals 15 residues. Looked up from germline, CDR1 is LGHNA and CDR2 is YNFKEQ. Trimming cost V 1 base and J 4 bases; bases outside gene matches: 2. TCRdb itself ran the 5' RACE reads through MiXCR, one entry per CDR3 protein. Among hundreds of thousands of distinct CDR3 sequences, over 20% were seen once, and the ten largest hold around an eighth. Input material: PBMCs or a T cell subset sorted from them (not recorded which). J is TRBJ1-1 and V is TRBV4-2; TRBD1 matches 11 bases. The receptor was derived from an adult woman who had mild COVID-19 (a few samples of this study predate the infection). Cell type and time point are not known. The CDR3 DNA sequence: TGTGCCAGCAGCCAAGGGACAGGGGGCCTCACTGAAGCTTTCTTT. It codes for CASSQGTGGLTEAFF.